This T cell receptor beta chain was recovered during a study of post-analysis software for immune sequencing data. Study findings and constraints: Samples prepared in the same batch strongly co-clustered by F measure. Controls' normalized Chao1 diversity significantly exceeded that of multiple sclerosis patients.

Unique molecular identifiers tagged the TCR beta cDNA libraries. There were 1 to 10 million T cells, and roughly 0.5 million cDNA molecules came from them. TCRdb re-called the PCR reads with MiXCR, one entry per CDR3 protein. This table holds some 260,000 distinct CDR3 sequences, 36% found once. This clonotype was detected many times. Antigen: not known. Sequenced sample: blood. The source is a girl aged 10-17 years with multiple sclerosis.

CDR3 loop: CASSLTPGGKEGYTF. CDR3 bases: TGCGCCAGCAGCCTGACCCCGGGAGGGAAGGAAGGCTACACCTTC. The V and J genes are TRBV5-1 and TRBJ1-2; D remains unclear. Germline V gives CDR1 SGHRS, CDR2 YFSETQ. The CDR3 spans 15 residues. V was trimmed by 4 bases and J by 8 bases, leaving 21 bases between them.